This TCR beta chain was identified during a study of CD8+CD57+ T cells in acquired aplastic anemia. About the study: Where healthy donors were concerned, CD4+ cells averaged about 10 million reads.

The template used for profiling TCR beta VDJ and CDR3 was genomic DNA. A single record per CDR3 protein comes from TCRdb applying MiXCR to the reads. This sample yields roughly 40,000 distinct CDR3 sequences, of which approximately 71% are seen a single time; under 25% belongs to the top ten. Broader study findings: Twenty-nine CD8+ CDR3 sequences were shared between patients and controls.

The V gene's germline CDR1 is KGHDR and CDR2 SFDVKD. Trimming shortened V by 3 bases and J by 10 bases, and 14 bases separated the two germline ends. This CDR3 has 13 amino acids. This clonotype was seen a handful of times. The antigen remains undetermined. The sequenced material came from sorted CD4+, CD8+, or CD8+CD57+ T cells (not recorded which) from PBMCs. This clonotype was obtained from a human donor in good health, serving as a control. The J gene is TRBJ2-5, the V gene TRBV24-1; the D is unclear. In DNA, the CDR3 is TGTGCCACCAGTGATCCACTCGATGAGGACCAGTACTTC. Protein: CATSDPLDEDQYF.